This TCR beta chain was recovered during a study of T-cell reconstitution after alpha-beta-depleted transplantation in children. The CDR3 extends over 17 amino acids. Between the trimmed V and J ends, which lost 2 bases and 0 bases, there was a span of 14 bases. Unique molecular identifiers tagged the TCRbeta library. Each CDR3 protein is one row after TCRdb ran MiXCR on the PCR reads. The sample lists over 70,000 distinct CDR3 sequences; about 8% were seen once. This clonotype was detected ten times or more. The clonotype originates from a human donor who donated a stem cell graft to a child with congenital amegakaryocytic thrombocytopenia. The chain uses TRBV12-3 or TRBV12-4 and TRBJ1-3; no firm D call. The source material was PBMCs from the stem cell graft donor, sampled from the stem cell graft. The CDR3 loop is CASSLSEAPSSGNTIYF. In nucleotides, the CDR3 is TGTGCCAGCAGTTTAAGCGAGGCTCCCAGCTCTGGAAACACCATATATTTT.